This T cell receptor (beta chain) is from a study of blood T cells in healthy people across ages. This clonotype was found many times. The use of a sample-barcoded 5' primer and a J-beta primer mix characterized a second PCR of about 7 to 12 cycles. TCRdb recomputed calls from the 5' RACE reads with MiXCR, one row per CDR3 protein. This sample yields 1.5 million to 2 million distinct CDR3 sequences, of which roughly 30% are seen a single time; roughly 8% belongs to the top ten. Germline V CDR1 and CDR2: SGHTA, FQGNSA. V lost 1 base, J lost 0 bases, and 16 bases lay in between. The CDR3 consists of 17 residues.

The V and J genes are TRBV7-2 and TRBJ2-7; D may match TRBD1 or TRBD2 (6 bases each). The receptor comes from a woman aged 25 to 39 in good health. Sequences were obtained from blood. Here the CDR3 reads CASSLEGGGSASYEQYF. The CDR3 region has the DNA TGTGCCAGCAGCTTAGAGGGGGGTGGTAGCGCCTCCTACGAGCAGTACTTC.